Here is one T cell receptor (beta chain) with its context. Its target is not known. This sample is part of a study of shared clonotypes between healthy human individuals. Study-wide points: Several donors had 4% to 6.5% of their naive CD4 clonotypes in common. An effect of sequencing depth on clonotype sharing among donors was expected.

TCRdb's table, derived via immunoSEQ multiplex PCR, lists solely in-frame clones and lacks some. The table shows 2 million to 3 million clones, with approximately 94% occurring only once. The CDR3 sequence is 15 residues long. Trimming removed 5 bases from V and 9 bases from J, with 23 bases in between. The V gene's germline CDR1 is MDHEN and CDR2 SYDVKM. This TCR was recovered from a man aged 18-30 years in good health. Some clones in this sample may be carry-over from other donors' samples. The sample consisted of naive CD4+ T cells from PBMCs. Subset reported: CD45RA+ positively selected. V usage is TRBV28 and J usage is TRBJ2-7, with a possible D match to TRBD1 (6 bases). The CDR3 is CASSGQGFLTRGQYF. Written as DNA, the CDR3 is TGTGCCAGCAGTGGTCAGGGGTTCTTAACGAGGGGGCAGTACTTC.